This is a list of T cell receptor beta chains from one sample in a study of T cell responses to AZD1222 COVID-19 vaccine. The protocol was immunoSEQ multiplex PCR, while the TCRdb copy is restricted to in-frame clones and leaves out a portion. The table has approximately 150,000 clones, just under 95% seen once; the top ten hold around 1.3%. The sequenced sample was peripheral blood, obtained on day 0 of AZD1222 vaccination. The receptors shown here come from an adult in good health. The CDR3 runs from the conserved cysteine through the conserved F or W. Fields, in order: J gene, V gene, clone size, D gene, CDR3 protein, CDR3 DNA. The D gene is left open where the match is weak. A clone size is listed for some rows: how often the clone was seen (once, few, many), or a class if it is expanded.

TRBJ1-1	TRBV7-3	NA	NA	CASSLVSVNTEAFF	TGTGCCAGCAGCTTGGTGAGTGTGAACACTGAAGCTTTCTTT
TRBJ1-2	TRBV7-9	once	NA	CASSPQNQNYGYTF	TGTGCCAGCAGCCCACAGAACCAAAACTATGGCTACACCTTC
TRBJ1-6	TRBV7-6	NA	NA	CASSESGWGLYRALHF	TGTGCCAGCAGTGAATCGGGTTGGGGCCTTTATAGGGCCCTCCACTTT
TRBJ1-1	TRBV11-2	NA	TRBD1	CASSRRGLGNTEAFF	TGTGCCAGCAGCCGGAGGGGGCTAGGAAACACTGAAGCTTTCTTT
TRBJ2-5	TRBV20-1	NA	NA	CSASSGVRETQYF	TGCAGTGCTAGTTCAGGGGTCCGGGAGACCCAGTACTTC
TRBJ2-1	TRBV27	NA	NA	CASRRVSYNEQFF	TGTGCCAGCCGGCGGGTCTCCTACAATGAGCAGTTCTTC
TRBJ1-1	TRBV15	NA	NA	CATSRLMNTEAFF	TGTGCCACCAGCCGCTTGATGAACACTGAAGCTTTCTTT
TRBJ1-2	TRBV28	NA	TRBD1	CASSPGGQSAGYTF	TGTGCCAGCAGTCCAGGGGGGCAGTCGGCTGGCTACACCTTC
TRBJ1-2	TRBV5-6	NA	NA	CASSSLRAGDYGYTF	TGTGCCAGCAGCTCCCTGAGGGCCGGGGACTATGGCTACACCTTC
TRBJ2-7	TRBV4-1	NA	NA	CASSQLSVPGSEQYF	TGCGCCAGCAGCCAATTATCGGTCCCGGGGTCCGAGCAGTACTTC
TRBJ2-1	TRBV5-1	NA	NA	CASSSTVKDEQFF	TGCGCCAGCAGCTCGACCGTGAAGGATGAGCAGTTCTTC
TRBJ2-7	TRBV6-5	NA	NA	CASSYAGDYEQYF	TGTGCCAGCAGTTACGCAGGGGATTACGAGCAGTACTTC
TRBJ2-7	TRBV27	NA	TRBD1	CASSSGQVSSYEQYF	TGTGCCAGCAGTTCCGGACAGGTCAGCTCCTACGAGCAGTACTTC
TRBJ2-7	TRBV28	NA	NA	CASSPLPEASVYEQYF	TGTGCCAGCAGCCCCCTCCCCGAGGCAAGCGTTTACGAGCAGTACTTC
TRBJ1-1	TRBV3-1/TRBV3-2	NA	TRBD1	CASSQFDRDTEAFF	TGTGCCAGCAGCCAGTTCGACAGGGACACTGAAGCTTTCTTT
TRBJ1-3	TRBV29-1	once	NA	CSVVGGNTIYF	TGCAGCGTTGTAGGGGGGAACACCATATATTTT
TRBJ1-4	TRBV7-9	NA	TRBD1	CASSLEGTGNEKLFF	TGTGCCAGCAGCTTGGAAGGGACAGGGAACGAAAAACTGTTTTTT
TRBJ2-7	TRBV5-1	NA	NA	CASSPDRSEQYF	TGCGCCAGCAGCCCTGACAGGTCCGAGCAGTACTTC
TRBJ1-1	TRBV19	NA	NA	CASSIQGKNTEAFF	TGTGCCAGTAGTATACAGGGAAAAAACACTGAAGCTTTCTTT
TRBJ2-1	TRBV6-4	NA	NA	CASSAPGPYNEQFF	TGTGCCAGCAGTGCCCCGGGCCCGTACAATGAGCAGTTCTTC
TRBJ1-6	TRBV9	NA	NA	CASSVGVRDSPLHF	TGTGCCAGCAGCGTGGGGGTTCGAGATTCACCCCTCCACTTT
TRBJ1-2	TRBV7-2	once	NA	CASSPARPVVRYGYTF	TGTGCCAGCAGCCCAGCCCGCCCAGTGGTCCGCTATGGCTACACCTTC
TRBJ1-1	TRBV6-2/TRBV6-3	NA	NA	CASSYIRVTEAFF	TGTGCCAGCAGTTACATCAGGGTCACTGAAGCTTTCTTT
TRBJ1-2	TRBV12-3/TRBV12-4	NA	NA	CASSSGLGYTF	TGTGCCAGCAGCTCAGGGTTAGGCTACACCTTC
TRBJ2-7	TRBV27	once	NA	CASSPGTSKGVYEQYF	TGTGCCAGCAGTCCCGGGACCTCAAAGGGGGTTTACGAGCAGTACTTC
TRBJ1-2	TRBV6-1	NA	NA	CASSEVVLGVGGYTF	TGTGCCAGCAGTGAAGTTGTTTTAGGGGTGGGAGGCTACACCTTC
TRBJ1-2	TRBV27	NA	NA	CASSPEGSYGYTF	TGTGCCAGCAGTCCGGAGGGGTCCTATGGCTACACCTTC
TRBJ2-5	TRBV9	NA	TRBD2	CASDPGVAGGETQYF	TGTGCCAGCGACCCCGGGGTAGCGGGAGGAGAGACCCAGTACTTC
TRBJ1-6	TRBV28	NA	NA	CASSLIVGNSPLHF	TGTGCCAGCAGTTTAATCGTGGGAAATTCACCCCTCCACTTT
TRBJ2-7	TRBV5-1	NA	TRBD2	CASSLSGGVYEQYF	TGCGCCAGCAGCCTTAGCGGGGGGGTATACGAGCAGTACTTC
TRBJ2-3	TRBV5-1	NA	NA	CASSSRSYTDTQYF	TGCGCCAGCAGCAGCCGCAGCTACACAGATACGCAGTATTTT
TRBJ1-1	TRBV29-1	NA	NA	CSVDRGAEAFF	TGCAGCGTTGACAGGGGCGCTGAAGCTTTCTTT
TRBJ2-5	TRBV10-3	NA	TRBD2	CAVKGREGLETQYF	TGTGCCGTTAAGGGGCGGGAGGGCCTGGAGACCCAGTACTTC
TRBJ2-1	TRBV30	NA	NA	CAWISYNEQFF	TGTGCCTGGATTAGTTACAATGAGCAGTTCTTC
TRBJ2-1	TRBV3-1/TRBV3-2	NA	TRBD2	CASASGRDNEQFF	TGTGCCAGTGCTAGCGGGAGGGACAATGAGCAGTTCTTC
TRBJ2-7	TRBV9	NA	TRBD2	CASSPTSGGSYEQYF	TGTGCCAGCAGCCCAACTAGCGGGGGCTCCTACGAGCAGTACTTC
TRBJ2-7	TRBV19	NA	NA	CASSTRTTKTPYEQYF	TGTGCCAGTAGTACCCGGACTACTAAAACCCCCTACGAGCAGTACTTC
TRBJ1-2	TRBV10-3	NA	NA	CAISPGLPNYGYTF	TGTGCCATCAGCCCGGGACTCCCGAACTATGGCTACACCTTC
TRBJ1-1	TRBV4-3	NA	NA	CASSQDGRADTEAFF	TGCGCCAGCAGCCAAGATGGCAGGGCGGACACTGAAGCTTTCTTT
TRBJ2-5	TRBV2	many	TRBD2	CASLSGLAGAGETQYF	TGTGCCAGCCTCTCTGGACTAGCGGGGGCCGGGGAGACCCAGTACTTC
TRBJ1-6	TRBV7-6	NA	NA	CASSLENSPLHF	TGTGCCAGCAGCTTAGAGAATTCACCCCTCCACTTT
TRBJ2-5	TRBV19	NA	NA	CASSIPASSGTQYF	TGTGCCAGTAGTATTCCCGCTAGTTCGGGGACCCAGTACTTC
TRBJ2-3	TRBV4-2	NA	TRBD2	CASSQVSGRKTSTDTQYF	TGTGCCAGCAGCCAAGTCAGCGGGAGGAAAACTAGCACAGATACGCAGTATTTT
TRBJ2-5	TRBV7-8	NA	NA	CASSLEGGRETQYF	TGTGCCAGCAGCTTAGAAGGAGGCCGGGAGACCCAGTACTTC
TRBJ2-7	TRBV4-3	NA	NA	CASSQDWGHSYEQYF	TGCGCCAGCAGCCAAGATTGGGGGCATTCCTACGAGCAGTACTTC
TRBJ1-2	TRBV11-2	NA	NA	CASSPGTPSGYTF	TGTGCCAGCAGCCCAGGGACCCCATCTGGCTACACCTTC
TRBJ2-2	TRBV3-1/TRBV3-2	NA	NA	CASSQDGVAENTGELFF	TGTGCCAGCAGCCAAGACGGGGTAGCGGAAAACACCGGGGAGCTGTTTTTT
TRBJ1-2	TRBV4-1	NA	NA	CASSQVGGVGGYTF	TGCGCCAGCAGCCAAGTGGGAGGGGTAGGTGGCTACACCTTC
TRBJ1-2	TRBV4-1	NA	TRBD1	CASSQVVRQGNYGYTF	TGCGCCAGCAGCCAAGTCGTACGACAGGGAAACTATGGCTACACCTTC
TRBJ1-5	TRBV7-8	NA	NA	CASSLFGRQGDQPQHF	TGTGCCAGCAGCTTATTTGGGAGACAAGGGGATCAGCCCCAGCATTTT
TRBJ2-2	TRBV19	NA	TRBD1	CASRITGVTGELFF	TGTGCCAGTAGGATAACAGGGGTGACCGGGGAGCTGTTTTTT
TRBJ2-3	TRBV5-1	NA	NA	CASSLGLSPGGTDTQYF	TGCGCCAGCAGCTTGGGGCTTAGTCCCGGGGGCACAGATACGCAGTATTTT
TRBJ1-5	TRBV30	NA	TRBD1	CAWGGGQAFNQPQHF	TGTGCCTGGGGAGGAGGACAGGCCTTCAATCAGCCCCAGCATTTT